Included here is one T cell receptor beta chain sequence, with context. In this sample, this clonotype turned up many times. No antigen is known for it. No much larger clonotype is one base removed from it; base qualities were not supplied. Library preparation was by multiplex PCR. Sequencing took place on an Illumina HiSeq 4000. To build TCR beta libraries, CDR3 regions were amplified by Arm-PCR using iRepertoire HTBI primers. Before sequencing, the PCR products underwent gel purification. For the original study's pipeline: A total of under 80 TRBV and 14 TRBJ segments were identified across samples and were used for gene usage analysis of CDR3 amino acid clonotypes. Filtered high-quality paired reads were merged into contigs using COPE and FqMerger. BLAST was used to align contigs to the IMGT TRBV, TRBD and TRBJ reference genes, and CDR3 was defined following IMGT. Clonotypes above 0.1% frequency were classified as highly expanded clones. Repertoire diversity was measured by Shannon entropy, and V-J evenness by the Gini coefficient. A clonotype found in more than one individual was treated as public. TCRdb applied fastp at Q25 and MiXCR to the public reads, then kept only in-frame beta chains. Each record represents a unique CDR3 protein, reported with the most common genes and DNA among its rows. TCRdb's processing, not the study's, gives the V and J calls here. The sample records about 400,000 distinct CDR3 sequences, roughly 16% of which are singletons. About a fifth of the sample is in the top ten clones.

This specimen's time point label, per the study, means: newly diagnosed GD, antithyroid drugs for less than 3 months. RNA was extracted from PBMCs in TRIzol for both TCR sequencing and RNA sequencing. The diagnosis of Graves' disease followed American Thyroid Association guidelines. Patients for the study were recruited at an endocrinology department in Xi'an, China. Each patient gave about 9.1 milliliters of peripheral blood, collected in an EDTA anticoagulant tube. Ficoll Paque Plus density gradient separation was used to isolate PBMCs, and no further T cell sorting was performed. RNA quality was checked with an Agilent 2100 Bioanalyzer and agarose gel, and concentration with a NanoDrop 2000. The source of the sample is a study of regulatory T cells in long-lasting Graves disease (dated by TCRdb to 2020 to 2022). For the study in its entirety: Newly diagnosed Graves' disease patients had taken antithyroid drugs for less than 3 months. This study used TCR sequencing and RNA sequencing of peripheral blood to compare persistent Graves' disease patients against newly diagnosed Graves' disease patients. The study was registered as a clinical trial and conducted in China. A total of approximately 35 samples underwent TCR sequencing: about 13 from persistent and roughly 20 from newly diagnosed Graves' disease patients. What the authors observed across the whole study: Sequencing and analysis were limited to the TCR beta chain. TRBV28, TRBJ1-2 and TRBJ2-5 were preferentially used in persistent disease, while TRBV20-1 and TRBJ2-1 were favored in newly diagnosed disease. Because the primary lesion, thyroid tissue, could not be accessed, the study looked at peripheral blood alone. The authors noted that the small sample size was a limitation that may lower accuracy. Compared with newly diagnosed patients, patients with persistent Graves' disease had lower TCR Shannon entropy and fewer highly expanded clones, which suggests clonal expansion. Persistent patients shared more public clonotypes among themselves (around 2,700) than newly diagnosed patients did (over 900).

The CDR3 goes from the cysteine to the phenylalanine over 14 residues. Only the CDR3 DNA is retained, 42 bases long and in frame from the first base. The CDR1 and CDR2 encoded by the germline V gene are SQVTM and ANQGSEA. V is cut by 4 bases and J by 0 bases, and the space between the germline ends is 12 bases. The sequence was obtained from a female donor with Graves disease. The V and J genes are TRBV29-1 and TRBJ1-1, with no reliable assignment of the D segment. Source: peripheral blood mononuclear cells (PBMCs), taken at new diagnosis, from a patient treated with antithyroid drugs. The nucleotide sequence is given as TGCAGCGTTGGGGGTTTAAACATGAACACTGAAGCTTTCTTT. Its coded protein is CSVGGLNMNTEAFF.